This TCR beta chain comes out of a study of beta chain features in type 1 diabetes. Whole-study findings and limits: Researchers could not determine here whether HLA type influences TCRB rearrangement. Moderately but significantly shorter TCRB CDR3s were found in Type 1 diabetes patients in all four CD4+ subsets.

Looked up from germline, CDR1 is GTSNPN and CDR2 is SVGIG (reference sequence). This CDR3 comprises 14 residues. V shed 5 bases and J 6 bases; nucleotides not matched to a gene: 8. Of note for this clone: Its target is unknown.

Sequenced material consisted of expressed TCRB transcripts (all of the isolated RNA was reverse transcribed). Samples of naive, central memory and regulatory T cells yielded a mean of about 3.9 million reads. Produced via immunoSEQ multiplex PCR; TCRdb's table is partial and in-frame only. The sample holds about 27,000 clones, roughly three fifths seen once. This TCR was recovered from a woman aged 18 to 35 with type 1 diabetes. The chain has TRBV30 and TRBJ2-1; 9 bases line up with TRBD2. Sequenced input: Tregs from blood. The CDR3 spells CAWSGGRGRNEQFF. The CDR3 DNA reads TGTGCCTGGTCAGGCGGGAGGGGTCGCAATGAGCAGTTCTTC.